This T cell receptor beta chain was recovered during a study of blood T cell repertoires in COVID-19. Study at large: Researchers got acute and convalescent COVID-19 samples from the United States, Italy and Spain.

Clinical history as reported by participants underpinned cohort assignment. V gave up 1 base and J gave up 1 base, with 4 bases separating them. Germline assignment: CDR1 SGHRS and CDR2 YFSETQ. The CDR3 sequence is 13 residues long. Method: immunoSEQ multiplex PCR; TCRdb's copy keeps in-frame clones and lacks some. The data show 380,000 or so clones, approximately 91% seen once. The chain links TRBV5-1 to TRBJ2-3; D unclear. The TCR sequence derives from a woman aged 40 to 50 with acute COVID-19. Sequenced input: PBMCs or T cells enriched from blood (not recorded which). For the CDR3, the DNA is TGCGCCAGCAGCTTGTCTGGCACAGATACGCAGTATTTT. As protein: CASSLSGTDTQYF.